A single sample is the source of the 29 T cell receptor beta chains below, sequenced in a study of T cells after posttransplantation cyclophosphamide. Treatment was busulfan-fludarabine conditioning, a marrow graft, and cyclophosphamide on days +3 and +4. Generated by immunoSEQ multiplex PCR, the TCRdb table keeps only in-frame clones and is missing some. This repertoire holds 7,000 to 9,500 clones, and none appear only once. The input for sequencing was PBMCs, taken about 350 days after allogeneic stem cell transplant with posttransplant cyclophosphamide. The receptors come from a male patient aged 50 to 59 who received an allogeneic stem cell transplant from a related donor and was CMV-positive. Some T cells may originate from the graft donor.

This clone was counted ten times or more. The CDR3 loop reads CASSLAENEQFF. The CDR3 DNA is TGTGCCAGCAGCTTAGCGGAGAATGAGCAGTTCTTC. V usage is TRBV7-9 and J usage is TRBJ2-1; D gene unclear. CDR3 length: 12 residues. Germline-derived CDR1 and CDR2 are SEHNR and FQNEAQ (reference sequence). The V gene lost 0 bases and the J gene lost 7 bases, with 4 bases spanning the gap.

This clone appeared many times. The chain recombines TRBV7-2 with TRBJ1-2; 8 positions agree with TRBD1. The CDR3 runs 12 residues. J lost 8 bases, V lost 5 bases, and 4 bases had no gene match. Germline lookup yields CDR1 SGHTA and CDR2 FQGNSA. As DNA, the CDR3 is TGTGCCAGCAGCGACAGGGGTGAGGGCTACACCTTC. It is translated as CASSDRGEGYTF.

This clone was detected many times. The chain is built from TRBV2 and TRBJ2-3, with D unresolved. CDR3 length equals 12 residues. V shed 1 base and J shed 5 bases, with 4 bases lying between them. Germline V lookup: CDR1 SNHLY, CDR2 FYNNEI. As DNA, the CDR3 is TGTGCCAGCAGTGAAGTCGGAGATACGCAGTATTTT. This sequence encodes CASSEVGDTQYF.

This clone was seen repeatedly, ten times or more. The DNA for the CDR3 is TGTGCCAGCAGCGGGTGGACTAGCATGGGCAAAAACATTCAGTACTTC. Protein product: CASSGWTSMGKNIQYF. The gene calls are TRBV5-6 and TRBJ2-4; 8 positions match TRBD2. The V segment lost 4 bases and the J segment 3 bases; nucleotides outside the gene matches: 9. The CDR3 is 16 amino acids. Germline V CDR1 and CDR2: SGHDT, YYEEEE.

In this sample, this clone turned up many times. The chain's CDR3 is CASSWGDEQYF. CDR3 nucleotide sequence: TGTGCCAGCAGTTGGGGGGACGAGCAGTACTTC. This chain links TRBV27 with TRBJ2-7; a possible D gene is TRBD2 (6 bases). Trimming stripped 4 bases from V and 5 bases from J, with 6 bases between. This CDR3 has 11 amino acids. The germline V gene has CDR1 MNHEY and CDR2 SMNVEV (reference sequence).

At least ten counts were recorded for this clone. This chain uses TRBV2 with TRBJ1-3; D is unclear. The germline CDR1 and CDR2 sequences are SNHLY and FYNNEI. The CDR3 is 16 amino acids. Trimming removed 6 bases from V and 0 bases from J, with 15 bases in between. Here the CDR3 reads CASSVLQITSGNTIYF. CDR3 coding DNA: TGTGCCAGCAGCGTGTTACAAATCACCTCTGGAAACACCATATATTTT.

This clone was counted ten times or more. V usage is TRBV7-8 and J usage is TRBJ2-5, with a weak D call TRBD2 (5 bases). CDR1 is SGHVS and CDR2 is FQNEAQ in the germline V gene. Deletions cut 5 bases from V and 3 bases from J, with 13 bases between. The length of the CDR3 is 14 residues. The CDR3 is CASSPSSGKETQYF. CDR3 bases: TGTGCCAGCAGCCCTTCGAGCGGAAAAGAGACCCAGTACTTC. The full variable domain, completed using reference TRBV7-8 and TRBJ2-5, is GAGVSQSPRYKVAKRGQDVALRCDPISGHVSLFWYQQALGQGPEFLTYFQNEAQLDKSGLPSDRFFAERPEGSVSTLKIQRTQQEDSAVYLCASSPSSGKETQYFGPGTRLLVL.

The chain carries TRBV12-5 and TRBJ2-1; D is undetermined. The CDR3 spans 15 residues. V was pared by 0 bases and J by 6 bases, with 12 bases between. Per the germline V gene, CDR1 is LGHNT and CDR2 is FRNRAP. CDR3 DNA sequence: TGTGCTAGTGGTTTGGTACTGGCTAGACCCAATGAGCAGTTCTTC. Residues: CASGLVLARPNEQFF.

This clone was detected many times. V gene TRBV4-3 combines with J gene TRBJ2-7; no clear D gene. CDR1 is LGHNA, CDR2 YSLEER, per germline. This CDR3 has 15 amino acids. Trimming took 1 base from V and 1 from J, leaving 11 bases between them. This CDR3 is CASSQVVAASYEQYF. The CDR3 DNA follows: TGCGCCAGCAGCCAAGTTGTAGCAGCTTCCTACGAGCAGTACTTC.

This clone came up many times. The chain couples TRBV23-1 to TRBJ2-7; D is unclear. TRBV23-1 is filed as an ORF, its function uncertain. The CDR3 sequence is 12 residues long. The V gene lost 4 bases and the J gene lost 3 bases, with 7 bases spanning the gap. This CDR3 reads CASSPGDYEQYF. As DNA, the CDR3 is TGCGCCAGCAGTCCAGGCGACTACGAGCAGTACTTC.

This clone was found many times. The V call is TRBV6-4, the J call TRBJ1-2; D ambiguous. The CDR3 is 14 amino acids. V was cut by 8 bases and J by 7 bases, with 20 bases left in between. Germline-derived CDR1 and CDR2 are MRHNA and SNTAGT. The DNA for the CDR3 is TGTGCCAGCCCTGAGAGGAGCTGCAAGGCTGGCTACACCTTC. It specifies CASPERSCKAGYTF.

This clone was counted ten times or more. The V and J genes are TRBV19 and TRBJ1-5; the D is unclear. Trimming shortened V by 3 bases and J by 6 bases, and 9 bases separated the two germline ends. The CDR3 runs 13 residues. From germline, CDR1 is LNHDA and CDR2 SQIVND (reference sequence). CDR3 DNA sequence: TGTGCCAGTAGTATGAGGGTTGGTCAGCCCCAGCATTTT. Encoded protein: CASSMRVGQPQHF.

By sample share, this clone is medium-sized. In nucleotides, the CDR3 is TGCGCCAGCAGCCGAAACGAGAGGGATGAGCAGTTCTTC. Its protein is CASSRNERDEQFF. The chain combines TRBV5-1 with TRBJ2-1; a weak D match, TRBD2 (5 bases). The CDR3 is made up of 13 amino acids. The V end was cut by 4 bases, the J end by 8 bases, with 13 bases between. Germline V CDR1 and CDR2: SGHRS, YFSETQ.

This clone was recorded many times. The chain links TRBV7-9 to TRBJ2-1; 7 positions match TRBD2. CDR1 SEHNR and CDR2 FQNEAQ come from the germline V gene (reference sequence). Trimming removed 4 bases from V and 2 bases from J; junction bases left unmatched: 5. CDR3 length: 15 residues. The CDR3 loop is CASSWGREPYNEQFF. CDR3 in DNA: TGTGCCAGCAGCTGGGGGAGGGAGCCCTACAATGAGCAGTTCTTC.

This clone was found many times. V and J are TRBV11-3 and TRBJ2-7; D perhaps matches TRBD1 (6 bases). Germline CDR1 SGHNT, CDR2 YENEEA. CDR3 length: 14 amino acids. The germline V and J ends were trimmed by 5 bases and 2 bases, with 13 bases remaining between them. CDR3 residues: CASSPNRVPYEQYF. The CDR3, as DNA: TGTGCCAGCAGCCCAAACAGGGTACCCTACGAGCAGTACTTC.

The chain recombines TRBV11-3 with TRBJ2-5; a possible D gene is TRBD2 (6 bases). This CDR3 is built from 14 residues. CDR1 SGHNT and CDR2 YENEEA come from the germline V gene. Deletions cut 5 bases from V and 2 bases from J, with 12 bases between. CDR3 DNA sequence: TGTGCCAGCAGCATTGGAGGGGTACAAGAGACCCAGTACTTC. Translating gives CASSIGGVQETQYF.

Ten or more counts support this clone. The chain recombines TRBV7-9 with TRBJ2-1, with D perhaps TRBD2 (5 bases). Germline V CDR1 and CDR2: SEHNR, FQNEAQ (reference sequence). The length of the CDR3 is 13 residues. Trimming stripped 3 bases from V and 8 bases from J, with 11 bases between. The CDR3 bases are TGTGCCAGCAGCTTTAAGTTGCGGGATGAGCAGTTCTTC. It codes for CASSFKLRDEQFF.

This clone was seen repeatedly, ten times or more. This CDR3 is CASMGQAGNSPLHF. CDR3 coding DNA: TGTGCCAGCATGGGACAGGCGGGAAATTCACCCCTCCACTTT. The rearrangement links TRBV2 to TRBJ1-6; 8 bases agree with TRBD1. CDR1 and CDR2 from the germline V gene are SNHLY and FYNNEI. V shed 7 bases and J 7 bases; nucleotides not matched to a gene: 6. The CDR3 length is 14 residues.

This clone was picked up many times. This chain uses TRBV5-1 with TRBJ1-2; possibly TRBD1 for D (5 bases). The CDR3 consists of 15 residues. Per germline, CDR1 SGHRS and CDR2 YFSETQ. V was cut by 0 bases and J by 3 bases, with 12 bases left in between. DNA for the CDR3: TGCGCCAGCAGCTTGGATTCAGGGCCTTACTATGGCTACACCTTC. This gives the protein CASSLDSGPYYGYTF.

Within the sample, this clone is medium-sized (0.01 to 0.1%). The chain uses TRBV7-2 and TRBJ1-1; D ambiguous. V was pared by 6 bases and J by 0 bases, with 14 bases between. The CDR3 covers 15 residues. Looked up from germline, CDR1 is SGHTA and CDR2 is FQGNSA. DNA for the CDR3: TGTGCCAGCAGGGAAGGAGGGTGGGTGAACACTGAAGCTTTCTTT. Translated, it gives CASREGGWVNTEAFF.

By share, this clone ranks as medium-sized. V is TRBV10-3 and J is TRBJ1-1, with D perhaps TRBD1 (6 bases). The CDR3 is made up of 14 amino acids. CDR1 and CDR2 from the germline V gene are ENHRY and SYGVKD. Trimming removed 3 bases at V and 10 bases at J, with 18 bases between. The CDR3 region is CAISEGQIPAIAFF. The CDR3 bases are TGTGCCATCAGTGAAGGACAGATTCCGGCGATAGCTTTCTTT.

This clone was seen repeatedly, ten times or more. This rearrangement joins TRBV4-2 to TRBJ2-5; the match to TRBD2 covers 7 bases. The trim removed 6 bases at V and 2 bases at J, leaving 9 bases unmatched. Germline CDR1 LGHNA, CDR2 YNFKEQ. The CDR3 is 15 amino acids. The CDR3 spells CASSLSSGAQETQYF. The CDR3 nucleotides read TGTGCCAGCAGTCTCTCTAGCGGAGCACAAGAGACCCAGTACTTC.

This clone appeared many times. The chain carries TRBV7-9 and TRBJ1-1; unclear D gene. Germline V gene sequence: CDR1 SEHNR, CDR2 FQNEAQ (reference sequence). V shed 7 bases and J shed 4 bases, with 19 bases lying between them. The CDR3 is made up of 15 amino acids. The CDR3 loop is CASTPRLSRSTEAFF. The CDR3 nucleotides read TGTGCCAGCACCCCAAGATTGAGTCGGTCCACTGAAGCTTTCTTT.

This clone was picked up many times. This chain connects TRBV7-2 to TRBJ2-2; tentative D call: TRBD1 (5 bases). Germline V gene sequence: CDR1 SGHTA, CDR2 FQGNSA. V lost 0 bases and J lost 5, with 13 bases in between. The CDR3 has 16 amino acids. The CDR3 DNA follows: TGTGCCAGCAGCTTAGCACAGGCCCTCGGGACCGGGGAGCTGTTTTTT. Its protein product is CASSLAQALGTGELFF. Looking up the rest from reference TRBV7-2 and TRBJ2-2 gives the full variable domain: GAGVSQSPSNKVTEKGKDVELRCDPISGHTALYWYRQSLGQGLEFLIYFQGNSAPDKSGLPSDRFSAERTGGSVSTLTIQRTQQEDSAVYLCASSLAQALGTGELFFGEGSRLTVL.

This clone occurred many times. This chain connects TRBV29-1 to TRBJ1-2; 9 positions agree with TRBD1. V shed 5 bases and J 0 bases; nucleotides not matched to a gene: 1. In germline, CDR1 is SQVTM, CDR2 ANQGSEA. CDR3 length equals 13 residues. The CDR3 DNA is TGCAGCGTTTGGGACAGGGCTAACTATGGCTACACCTTC. This gives the protein CSVWDRANYGYTF.

This clone occurred many times. This chain connects TRBV25-1 to TRBJ2-3; 8 bases match TRBD2. Germline V gene lookup returns CDR1 MGHDK and CDR2 SYGVNS. The ends lost 6 bases at V and 2 bases at J; junction bases unmatched: 7. The CDR3 has 15 residues. The CDR3 region has the DNA TGTGCCAGCAGCAGAGCGGGAGTTGACACAGATACGCAGTATTTT. Translation gives CASSRAGVDTDTQYF.

This clone has at least ten counts. The J gene is TRBJ2-7, the V gene TRBV19; TRBD1 agrees at 9 bases. The V segment lost 2 bases and the J segment 7 bases; nucleotides outside the gene matches: 24. The CDR3 is made up of 20 amino acids. Looked up from germline, CDR1 is LNHDA and CDR2 is SQIVND (reference sequence). The CDR3 is CASSILFGQGPFELTGEQYF. The CDR3 DNA reads TGTGCCAGTAGTATATTGTTCGGACAGGGGCCATTTGAGTTAACGGGAGAGCAGTACTTC.

This clone was observed at least ten times. V is TRBV5-1 and J is TRBJ2-7; 11 nucleotides line up with TRBD2. After removal of 1 base from V and 5 bases from J, the junction contained 14 bases not matched to a gene. This CDR3 spans 18 amino acids. Germline CDR1 reads SGHRS; CDR2 reads YFSETQ. The CDR3 DNA reads TGCGCCAGCAGCTTGTACACCCCTAGCGGGGGGCCCAGGAACGAGCAGTACTTC. Its protein is CASSLYTPSGGPRNEQYF.

This clone has more than one count but fewer than ten. The chain couples TRBV19 to TRBJ2-1; D gene uncertain. V gave up 3 bases and J gave up 3 bases, with 18 bases separating them. The CDR3 has 17 residues. CDR1 and CDR2 (germline): LNHDA, SQIVND (reference sequence). Here the CDR3 DNA reads TGTGCCAGTAGTATGAATAGAGACTTCCGCCTCTACAATGAGCAGTTCTTC. Its protein is CASSMNRDFRLYNEQFF.